This T cell receptor beta chain was identified during a study of human versus mouse CDR3 diversity and MHC coevolution. The study's findings and limits: Humans had the largest estimated TCR beta repertoire, around 1.6 million clonotypes.

As for this clone: Antigen: not known.

The assay was immunoSEQ multiplex PCR, and TCRdb's table has in-frame clones only and misses some. This table has tens of thousands of clones, 93% appearing once. Germline-derived CDR1 and CDR2 are SGDLS and YYNGEE. The J segment lost 6 bases and the V segment lost 0 bases, leaving 6 bases of the junction unmatched. The CDR3 totals 16 residues. This clonotype originated in a person aged 30 to 69 in good health. Sequenced input: naive CD4+ T cells from blood. The subset was: CD45RO-negative CD62L-positive naive CD4 T cells. This chain links TRBV9 with TRBJ2-2, with TRBD1 identical over 9 bases. For the CDR3, the DNA is TGTGCCAGCAGCGTAGTGACAGGGGGGGGTCCCGGGGAGCTGTTTTTT. Its translation: CASSVVTGGGPGELFF.